This record covers a single T cell receptor beta chain. Its antigen remains unknown. This entry is derived from a study of PD-L1 blockade in urothelial cancer. Overall study context: Male sex and bladder-origin urothelial cancer characterized about 90% of the roughly 29 patients. Typically, measured as a median, blood samples had 141,255 T cells. Once treatment had started, blood was analyzed at 3 weeks (second dose) and again at 6 weeks.

Study-level findings and limits: Pretreatment clonality of the blood TCR repertoire below the median was predictive of superior survival.

Germline CDR1 ENHRY, CDR2 SYGVKD. Trimming removed 0 bases from V and 5 bases from J; junction bases left unmatched: 5. The CDR3 is 18 residues long. Repertoires were generated with immunoSEQ multiplex PCR, while TCRdb's copy carries only in-frame clones and drops some. Here the sample spans roughly 74,000 clones, approximately 86% being singletons. This material consisted of PBMCs, taken around atezolizumab (anti-PD-L1) treatment. The rearrangement joins TRBV10-3 to TRBJ2-1, with 15 bases fitting TRBD2. The source is a woman in her seventies with urothelial cancer. CDR3 DNA sequence: TGTGCCATCAGTGAGTCGGAGGGACTAGCGGGGGGTCACAATGAGCAGTTCTTC. It yields the protein CAISESEGLAGGHNEQFF.